Included here is one TCR beta chain sequence, with context. This sample is part of a study of blood T cell repertoires in COVID-19. Study context: From the United States, Italy and Spain came samples of acute and convalescent COVID-19. PBMCs, B-cell-depleted T cells, or T cells were the source of the cDNA or gDNA that made up the material.

Original handling: Amplified reference gene primers provided the basis for estimating nucleated cell counts. Assay: immunoSEQ multiplex PCR; the TCRdb copy retains only in-frame clones and omits some. V and J calls and clone size are as listed in that table; D and trimming were resolved from the DNA. Of about 140,000 clones in the sample, over 60% are singletons; the top ten hold approximately 4.5%. Trimming removed 0 bases from V and 4 bases from J; junction bases left unmatched: 6. The germline gives CDR1 SGHTA, CDR2 FQGNSA. The CDR3 covers 17 residues. Specimen: peripheral blood. The chain recombines TRBV7-2 with TRBJ2-1, with 10 nucleotides matching TRBD2. This sequence originates from a woman older than 75 with active or convalescent COVID-19. DNA of the CDR3: TGTGCCAGCAGCTTAGCCCGCGGAGCGGGGGGGTACAATGAGCAGTTCTTC. Translated, it gives CASSLARGAGGYNEQFF.